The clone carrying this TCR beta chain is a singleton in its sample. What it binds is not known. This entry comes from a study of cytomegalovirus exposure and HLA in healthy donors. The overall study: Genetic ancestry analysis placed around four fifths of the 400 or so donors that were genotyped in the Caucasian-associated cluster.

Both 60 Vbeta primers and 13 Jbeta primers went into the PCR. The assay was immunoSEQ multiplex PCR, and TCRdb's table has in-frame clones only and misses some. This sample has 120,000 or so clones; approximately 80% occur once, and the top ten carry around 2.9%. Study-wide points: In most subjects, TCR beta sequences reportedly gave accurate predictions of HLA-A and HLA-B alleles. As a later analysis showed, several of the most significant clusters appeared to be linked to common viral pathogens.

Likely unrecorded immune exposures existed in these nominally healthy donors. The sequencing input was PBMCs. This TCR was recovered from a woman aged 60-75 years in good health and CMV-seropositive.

CDR3 DNA sequence: TGTGCCATCAGTGAGTCCCTGGGGGCGACTTACAATGAGCAGTTCTTC. Residues: CAISESLGATYNEQFF. This chain links TRBV10-3 with TRBJ2-1; weak D call: TRBD1 (6 bases). V lost 0 bases, J lost 4 bases, and 13 bases lay in between. The CDR3 consists of 16 residues. Germline CDR1 is ENHRY and CDR2 is SYGVKD.